This passage covers 9 T cell receptor beta chains from one sample sequenced in a study of T cells after yellow fever vaccination. TCRdb reanalysed the 5' RACE reads using MiXCR and keeps one entry per CDR3 protein. Here the sample spans some 320,000 distinct CDR3 sequences, 3.5% to 4.5% being singletons. Sequencing used PBMCs, obtained 15 days after the yellow fever booster vaccination. The receptor source for this set is a man aged 18 to 29 who received the YFV17D yellow fever vaccine.

This clonotype was recorded many times. The chain has TRBV20-1 and TRBJ2-2; the match to TRBD2 covers 10 bases. Germline V gene sequence: CDR1 DFQATT, CDR2 SNEGSKA (reference sequence). This CDR3 region has 15 residues. V lost 2 bases, J lost 7 bases, and 7 bases stayed unmatched. In DNA form, the CDR3 reads TGCAGTGCTAGATCCCCTAGCGGGGGCGGCGGGGAGCTGTTTTTT. It codes for CSARSPSGGGGELFF.

This clonotype was detected a few times. This chain joins TRBV5-1 and TRBJ2-1; 10 bases align to TRBD2. The CDR3 runs to 16 residues. Germline CDR1 and CDR2: SGHRS and YFSETQ. V lost 6 bases, J lost 5 bases, and 11 bases stayed unmatched. CDR3 bases: TGCGCCAGCACGGGACTAGCGCCTTTTTCCCACAATGAGCAGTTCTTC. Residues: CASTGLAPFSHNEQFF.

The V call is TRBV7-8, the J call TRBJ2-1, with D possibly matching TRBD2 (5 bases). V gave up 5 bases and J gave up 8 bases, with 19 bases separating them. Germline V gene lookup returns CDR1 SGHVS and CDR2 FQNEAQ. The CDR3 extends over 15 amino acids. The DNA for the CDR3 is TGTGCCAGCAGCCCTTATTCTCGGGGTGTCGATGAGCAGTTCTTC. This translates into CASSPYSRGVDEQFF.

This clonotype was observed at least ten times. The chain employs TRBV5-1 and TRBJ1-1; D gene uncertain. V was pared by 3 bases and J by 1 base, with 16 bases between. The CDR3 is 16 residues long. Germline V lookup: CDR1 SGHRS, CDR2 YFSETQ. The CDR3: CASSSEVQTTNTEAFF. In DNA, the CDR3 is TGCGCCAGCAGCTCCGAAGTACAGACCACGAACACTGAAGCTTTCTTT.

The chain is built from TRBV7-9 and TRBJ2-7; D gene ambiguous. The CDR3 is made up of 15 amino acids. Deletions cut 5 bases from V and 2 bases from J, with 16 bases between. Germline V gene sequence: CDR1 SEHNR, CDR2 FQNEAQ (reference sequence). The DNA of the CDR3 is TGTGCCAGCAGCCACTCCTCGACGGCGACCTACGAGCAGTACGTC. This translates into CASSHSSTATYEQYV.

This clonotype was seen a few times. The CDR3 sequence is CASSLAAGSENEQFF. CDR3 sequence (DNA): TGCGCCAGCAGCTTGGCCGCGGGGTCGGAAAATGAGCAGTTCTTC. The chain combines TRBV5-1 with TRBJ2-1; a weak D match, TRBD2 (6 bases). Germline V gives CDR1 SGHRS, CDR2 YFSETQ. The V and J ends lost 0 bases and 7 bases respectively, with 14 bases between them. This CDR3 is 15 amino acids long.

This clonotype has a handful of counts. The chain joins TRBV6-2 or TRBV6-3 to TRBJ2-7; D is undetermined. This CDR3 contains 13 residues. Trimming cost V 0 bases and J 3 bases, with 6 bases left between them. Germline V lookup: CDR1 MNHEY, CDR2 SVGEGT. The CDR3 here is CASSYSTNYEQYV. CDR3 nucleotides: TGTGCCAGCAGTTACTCCACAAACTACGAGCAGTACGTC.

The chain has TRBV7-2 and TRBJ2-5; 14 bases line up with TRBD2. J lost 4 bases, V lost 5 bases, and 24 bases had no gene match. This CDR3 has 22 amino acids. From germline, CDR1 is SGHTA and CDR2 FQGNSA. The CDR3 nucleotides are TGTGCCAGCAGCCCCGGGGGCAGGAGACTAGCGGGGGGGCGGTACGTAGGAGAGACCCAGTACTTC. This gives the protein CASSPGGRRLAGGRYVGETQYF.

This clonotype was recorded a few times. J is TRBJ2-1 and V is TRBV2, with 8 bases matching TRBD2. The CDR3 extends over 11 amino acids. Germline V gene sequence: CDR1 SNHLY, CDR2 FYNNEI. Trimming cost V 6 bases and J 9 bases; bases outside gene matches: 1. This CDR3 reads CASRREGEQFF. CDR3 in DNA: TGTGCCAGCAGACGGGAGGGTGAGCAGTTCTTC.